This T cell receptor beta chain was sequenced during a study of T cell responses to AZD1222 COVID-19 vaccine. Assay: immunoSEQ multiplex PCR; the TCRdb copy retains only in-frame clones and omits some. The sample carries 95,000 to 110,000 clones, 90% recorded once. With V trimmed by 4 bases and J by 13 bases, 5 bases remained unmatched. CDR1 is MNHEY, CDR2 SVGAGI, per germline. This CDR3 has 11 amino acids. The receptor's source is an adult in good health. This chain links TRBV6-5 with TRBJ2-7; 9 bases line up with TRBD1. Material: peripheral blood, obtained on day 0 of AZD1222 vaccination. CDR3 protein: CASSSRDRAYF. The CDR3 coding sequence is TGTGCCAGCAGTTCCCGGGACAGGGCCTACTTC.